This T cell receptor (beta chain) was found in a study of cytomegalovirus exposure and HLA in healthy donors. 60 Vbeta and 13 Jbeta primers were used in PCR. The table came from immunoSEQ multiplex PCR; TCRdb's copy has only in-frame clones and leaves some out. In the table there are roughly 120,000 clones, approximately 80% of which are singletons. In germline, CDR1 is MDHEN, CDR2 SYDVKM. The CDR3 is 16 residues long. The V end was cut by 1 base, the J end by 3 bases, with 16 bases between. This sequence originates from a man aged 25-40 years in good health and CMV-seronegative. The sequencing input was PBMCs. This chain joins TRBV28 and TRBJ2-7; D is unclear. This CDR3 reads CASSLSLGRAIYEQYF. In DNA form, the CDR3 reads TGTGCCAGCAGTTTATCTCTAGGCAGAGCAATCTACGAGCAGTACTTC.